This T cell receptor (beta chain) was observed in a study of blood T cell repertoires in COVID-19 (dated by TCRdb to the early 2020s). Describing the broader study: Collaborator samples came from the United States, Italy and Spain and covered acute and convalescent phases of COVID-19. HLA class I and class II types, where available, came from metadata supplied by the sample provider rather than from assay-based typing. The samples were drawn from the first 160 participants of the ongoing ImmuneRACE study and from over 950 subjects provided by 6 global collaborators. The dataset comprised deeply sampled blood TCRbeta repertoires from subjects exposed to, actively infected with, or recovered from COVID-19. The sample metadata nearly always contained a de-identified subject ID, COVID-19 status, age in years and sex. The material from the prospective study consisted of cDNA or gDNA derived from T cells, B-cell-depleted T cells, or PBMCs. The repertoires were released in a freely available public database meant as a resource for research on the immune response to SARS-CoV-2.

The research as a whole found: The amount of clinical and demographic metadata varied by source and participant and was provided uncurated.

The CDR3 goes from the cysteine to the phenylalanine over 20 residues. Only CDR3 DNA remains: 60 bases, in frame from the first base. Whole blood was collected in K2EDTA tubes by collaborating institutions according to the institutions' own protocols. For TCRbeta analysis, collaborator samples were shipped as frozen whole blood, as isolated PBMCs, or as DNA extracted from either sample type. TCRbeta CDR3 regions were amplified from genomic DNA using the immunoSEQ Assay, a bias-controlled multiplex PCR. Per the authors' processing: The number of nucleated cells in each sample was estimated by amplification of reference gene primers within the assay. To quantify the absolute abundance of each unique TCRbeta CDR3 rearrangement, sequence reads were collapsed and filtered. For each sample, productive Simpson clonality was calculated as the square root of Simpson's diversity index over productive rearrangements. TCRdb retrieved this table from immuneACCESS and kept in-frame rearrangements only. Not all clones are present; in checked studies, unresolved V genes account for under half, and no reason is known for the remainder. V, J and clone size are taken as reported in that table, and D and trimming were inferred from the DNA itself. For this sample there are 94,000 or so clones; just over 85% appear just once. Roughly 7.4% of the sample rests with the top ten.

Regarding this clone: The specificity of this receptor is unknown. It has no much larger one-base neighbor in the sample; base qualities were not kept.

The sequenced sample was peripheral blood. The sequence is built from TRBV12-2 and TRBJ1-3; TRBD1, the D gene given by the table, was not confirmed from the DNA. TRBV12-2 is a documented pseudogene. This receptor was taken from a woman between 65 and 79 years old with acute or convalescent COVID-19. For the CDR3, the sequence is CASRLAAFIDRRFSGNTIYF. The DNA sequence is given as TGTGCAAGTCGCTTAGCGGCCTTTATCGACAGGCGGTTCTCTGGAAACACCATATATTTT.